This T cell receptor (beta chain) came from a study of tumor and adjacent non-tumor tissue in lung cancer. The library came from three nested PCR rounds adapted from ARM-PCR protocols. From the multiplex PCR reads, TCRdb called clonotypes with MiXCR, one entry per CDR3 protein. This sample has some 90,000 distinct CDR3 sequences; around 57% occur once, and the top ten carry around 15%. V was cut by 2 bases and J by 6 bases, with 9 bases left in between. The CDR3 extends over 13 amino acids. Germline-derived CDR1 and CDR2 are SGHAT and FQNNGV. This sample's RNA came from whole unsorted tissue. V gene TRBV11-2 combines with J gene TRBJ2-3; D remains ambiguous. The sequence came from a man between 65 and 80 years old with non-small cell lung cancer. The specimen was lung tumor tissue. CDR3 amino acids: CASSLQWLDTQYF. In DNA, the CDR3 is TGTGCCAGCAGCTTACAATGGTTGGATACGCAGTATTTT. The full variable domain, with the rest looked up from reference TRBV11-2 and TRBJ2-3, is EAGVAQSPRYKIIEKRQSVAFWCNPISGHATLYWYQQILGQGPKLLIQFQNNGVVDDSQLPKDRFSAERLKGVDSTLKIQPAKLEDSAVYLCASSLQWLDTQYFGPGTRLTVL.